A selection of T cell receptor beta chains follows, all from one sample in a study of T cells after posttransplantation cyclophosphamide. The method was immunoSEQ multiplex PCR; TCRdb's version includes in-frame clones alone and lacks a portion of them. This sample carries some 10,000 clones, none of them present only once. The sample in question was PBMCs, obtained after allogeneic stem cell transplant with posttransplant cyclophosphamide. The receptors here all came from a female patient aged 40-50 years who received an allogeneic stem cell transplant from a related donor, was CMV-positive, and had no GVHD. Some T cells may have originated in the graft donor. Each CDR3 is given with its conserved first and last residue. The order of the fields is J gene, clone size, V gene, D gene, CDR3 protein, CDR3 DNA. A D gene is named only where the DNA matches it firmly. Clone size is shown for a subset of rows, as once, few, many or a class of expanded clone.

J gene: TRBJ1-2
clone size: many
V gene: TRBV28
D gene: TRBD1
CDR3 protein: CASSLGQGALSGYTF
CDR3 DNA: TGTGCCAGCAGTTTGGGGCAGGGGGCTCTCTCTGGCTACACCTTC

J gene: TRBJ1-1
clone size: many
V gene: TRBV28
D gene: NA
CDR3 protein: CASSYRQEAFF
CDR3 DNA: TGTGCCAGCAGTTATAGACAGGAAGCTTTCTTT

J gene: TRBJ2-2
clone size: many
V gene: TRBV18
D gene: TRBD1
CDR3 protein: CASSPDRGNTGELFF
CDR3 DNA: TGTGCCAGCTCACCTGACAGGGGAAACACCGGGGAGCTGTTTTTT

J gene: TRBJ1-4
clone size: many
V gene: TRBV27
D gene: NA
CDR3 protein: CASSFSGALGEKLFF
CDR3 DNA: TGTGCCAGCAGTTTCTCTGGGGCTCTAGGGGAAAAACTGTTTTTT

J gene: TRBJ1-6
clone size: many
V gene: TRBV19
D gene: NA
CDR3 protein: CASSIFGGKESPLHF
CDR3 DNA: TGTGCCAGTAGTATATTCGGGGGTAAGGAGTCACCCCTCCACTTT

J gene: TRBJ2-1
clone size: many
V gene: TRBV29-1
D gene: TRBD2
CDR3 protein: CSVAGGLSYNEQFF
CDR3 DNA: TGCAGCGTCGCGGGGGGACTTTCCTACAATGAGCAGTTCTTC

J gene: TRBJ1-2
clone size: many
V gene: TRBV10-3
D gene: TRBD1
CDR3 protein: CATDPTGNFYGYTF
CDR3 DNA: TGTGCCACCGATCCGACAGGGAACTTCTATGGCTACACCTTC

J gene: TRBJ2-3
clone size: NA
V gene: TRBV5-1
D gene: TRBD1
CDR3 protein: CASSPTGVTDTQYF
CDR3 DNA: TGCGCCAGCAGCCCGACAGGGGTCACAGATACGCAGTATTTT

J gene: TRBJ1-1
clone size: many
V gene: TRBV19
D gene: NA
CDR3 protein: CASSILPGQGKAEAFF
CDR3 DNA: TGTGCCAGTAGTATCCTCCCGGGGCAGGGGAAGGCTGAAGCTTTCTTT

J gene: TRBJ1-1
clone size: many
V gene: TRBV11-3
D gene: NA
CDR3 protein: CASSTNYNTEAFF
CDR3 DNA: TGTGCCAGCAGCACAAACTATAACACTGAAGCTTTCTTT

J gene: TRBJ1-4
clone size: many
V gene: TRBV5-5
D gene: NA
CDR3 protein: CASSLGAGEKLFF
CDR3 DNA: TGTGCCAGCAGCTTGGGTGCGGGGGAAAAACTGTTTTTT

J gene: TRBJ2-2
clone size: many
V gene: TRBV27
D gene: TRBD2
CDR3 protein: CASRRAGGRFTGELFF
CDR3 DNA: TGTGCCAGCAGGCGAGCGGGGGGGCGGTTCACCGGGGAGCTGTTTTTT

J gene: TRBJ1-5
clone size: many
V gene: TRBV19
D gene: NA
CDR3 protein: CASRVGGHTSNQPQHF
CDR3 DNA: TGTGCCAGTAGAGTCGGGGGGCACACTAGCAATCAGCCCCAGCATTTT

J gene: TRBJ2-5
clone size: NA
V gene: TRBV7-3
D gene: NA
CDR3 protein: CASSLGAGEQETQYF
CDR3 DNA: TGTGCCAGCAGCTTAGGGGCAGGTGAACAAGAGACCCAGTACTTC

J gene: TRBJ2-5
clone size: many
V gene: TRBV2
D gene: TRBD2
CDR3 protein: CASSMLAGYEETQYF
CDR3 DNA: TGTGCCAGCAGCATGCTAGCGGGGTATGAAGAGACCCAGTACTTC

J gene: TRBJ2-7
clone size: many
V gene: TRBV7-8
D gene: NA
CDR3 protein: CASSLRDISYEQYF
CDR3 DNA: TGTGCCAGCAGCTTAAGGGACATTTCCTACGAGCAGTACTTC

J gene: TRBJ2-5
clone size: many
V gene: TRBV4-1
D gene: NA
CDR3 protein: CASSQDPAGAKETQYF
CDR3 DNA: TGCGCCAGCAGCCAAGACCCCGCAGGGGCTAAAGAGACCCAGTACTTC